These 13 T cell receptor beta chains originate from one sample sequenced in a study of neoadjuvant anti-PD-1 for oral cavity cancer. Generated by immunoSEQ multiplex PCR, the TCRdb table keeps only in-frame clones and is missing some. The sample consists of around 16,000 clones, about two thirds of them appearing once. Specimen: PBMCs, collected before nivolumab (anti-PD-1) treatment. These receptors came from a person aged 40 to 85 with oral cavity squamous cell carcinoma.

The CDR3 region has the DNA TGTGCCAGACAGGATTTACAGGGCCGGGAGCTGTTTTTT. It specifies CARQDLQGRELFF. The chain uses TRBV2 and TRBJ2-2, with a weak D call TRBD1 (6 bases). Germline V gene data show CDR1 as SNHLY and CDR2 as FYNNEI. Trimming shortened V by 9 bases and J by 9 bases, and 17 bases separated the two germline ends. The CDR3 extends over 13 amino acids. Variable domain in full (rest from reference TRBV2 and TRBJ2-2): EPEVTQTPSHQVTQMGQEVILRCVPISNHLYFYWYRQILGQKVEFLVSFYNNEISEKSEIFDDQFSVERPDGSNFTLKIRSTKLEDSAMYFCARQDLQGRELFFGEGSRLTVL.

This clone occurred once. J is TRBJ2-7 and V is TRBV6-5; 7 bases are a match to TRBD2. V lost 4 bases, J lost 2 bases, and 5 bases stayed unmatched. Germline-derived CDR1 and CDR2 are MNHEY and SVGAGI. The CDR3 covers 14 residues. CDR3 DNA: TGTGCCAGCAGTTGGACGGGAGGCACCTACGAGCAGTACTTC. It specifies CASSWTGGTYEQYF.

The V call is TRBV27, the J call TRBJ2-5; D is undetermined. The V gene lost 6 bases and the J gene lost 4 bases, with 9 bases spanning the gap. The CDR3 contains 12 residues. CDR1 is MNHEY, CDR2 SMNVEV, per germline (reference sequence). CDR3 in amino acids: CASRGDGETQYF. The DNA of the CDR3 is TGTGCCAGCAGGGGCGACGGAGAGACCCAGTACTTC.

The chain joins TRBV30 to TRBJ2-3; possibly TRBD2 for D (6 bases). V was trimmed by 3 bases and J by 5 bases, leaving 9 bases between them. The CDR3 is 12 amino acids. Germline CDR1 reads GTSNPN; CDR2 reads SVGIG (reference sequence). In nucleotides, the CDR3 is TGTGCCTGGAGACTTAGCGGAGATACGCAGTATTTT. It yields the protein CAWRLSGDTQYF.

Written as DNA, the CDR3 is TGCGCCAGCAGCTCTGGAGGGGGGTTCAACACTGAAGCTTTCTTT. Translating gives CASSSGGGFNTEAFF. The V call is TRBV5-1, the J call TRBJ1-1, with D tentatively TRBD1 (6 bases). Trimming stripped 3 bases from V and 2 bases from J, with 14 bases between. The length of the CDR3 is 15 residues. Germline CDR1 and CDR2: SGHRS and YFSETQ.

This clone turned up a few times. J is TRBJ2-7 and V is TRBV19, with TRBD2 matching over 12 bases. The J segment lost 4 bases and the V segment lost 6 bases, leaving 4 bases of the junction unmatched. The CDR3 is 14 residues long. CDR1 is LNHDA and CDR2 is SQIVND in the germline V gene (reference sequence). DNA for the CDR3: TGTGCCAGTAGGGAGACTAGCGGGAGTTACGAGCAGTACTTC. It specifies CASRETSGSYEQYF.

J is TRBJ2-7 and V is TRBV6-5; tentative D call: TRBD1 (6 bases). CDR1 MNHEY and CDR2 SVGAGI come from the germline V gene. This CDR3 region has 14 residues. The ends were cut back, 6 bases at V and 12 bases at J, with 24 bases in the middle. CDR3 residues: CASRVGDTRGFLYF. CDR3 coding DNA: TGTGCCAGCAGAGTCGGGGACACCAGAGGGTTCCTGTACTTC.

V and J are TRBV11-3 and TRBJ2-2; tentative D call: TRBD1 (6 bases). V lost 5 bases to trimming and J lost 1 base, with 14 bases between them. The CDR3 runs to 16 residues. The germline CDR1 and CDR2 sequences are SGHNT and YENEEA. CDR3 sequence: CASSRIETGNTGELFF. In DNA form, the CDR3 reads TGTGCCAGCAGCCGGATCGAGACAGGGAACACCGGGGAGCTGTTTTTT.

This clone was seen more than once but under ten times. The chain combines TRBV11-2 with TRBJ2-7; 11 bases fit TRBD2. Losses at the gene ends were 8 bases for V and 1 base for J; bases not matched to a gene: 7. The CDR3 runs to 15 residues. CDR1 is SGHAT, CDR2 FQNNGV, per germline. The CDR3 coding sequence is TGTGCCAGCGGATACCTAGCGGGAGGATCCTACGAGCAGTACTTC. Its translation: CASGYLAGGSYEQYF.

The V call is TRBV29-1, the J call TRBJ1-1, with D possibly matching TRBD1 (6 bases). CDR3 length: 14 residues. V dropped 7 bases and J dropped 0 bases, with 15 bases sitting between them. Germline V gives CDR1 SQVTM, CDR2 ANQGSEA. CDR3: CSARQDLMNTEAFF. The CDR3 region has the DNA TGCAGCGCCCGACAGGACCTTATGAACACTGAAGCTTTCTTT.

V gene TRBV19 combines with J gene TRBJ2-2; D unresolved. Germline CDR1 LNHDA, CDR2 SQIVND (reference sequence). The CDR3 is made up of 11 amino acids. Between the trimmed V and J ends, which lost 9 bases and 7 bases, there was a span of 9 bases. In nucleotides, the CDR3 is TGTGCCAGCACGGGTGTCGGGGAGCTGTTTTTT. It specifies CASTGVGELFF.

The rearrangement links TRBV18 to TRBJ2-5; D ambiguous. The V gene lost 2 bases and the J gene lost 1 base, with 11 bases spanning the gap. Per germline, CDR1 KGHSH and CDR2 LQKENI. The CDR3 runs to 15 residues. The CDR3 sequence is CASSPALGGQETQYF. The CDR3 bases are TGTGCCAGCTCACCAGCGCTAGGCGGCCAAGAGACCCAGTACTTC.

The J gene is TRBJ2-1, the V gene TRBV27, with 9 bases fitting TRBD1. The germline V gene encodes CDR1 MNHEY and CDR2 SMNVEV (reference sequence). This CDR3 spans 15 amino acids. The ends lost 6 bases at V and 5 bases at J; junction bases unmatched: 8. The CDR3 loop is CASRVLQGANNEQFF. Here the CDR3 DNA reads TGTGCCAGCAGAGTTCTACAGGGGGCGAACAATGAGCAGTTCTTC.